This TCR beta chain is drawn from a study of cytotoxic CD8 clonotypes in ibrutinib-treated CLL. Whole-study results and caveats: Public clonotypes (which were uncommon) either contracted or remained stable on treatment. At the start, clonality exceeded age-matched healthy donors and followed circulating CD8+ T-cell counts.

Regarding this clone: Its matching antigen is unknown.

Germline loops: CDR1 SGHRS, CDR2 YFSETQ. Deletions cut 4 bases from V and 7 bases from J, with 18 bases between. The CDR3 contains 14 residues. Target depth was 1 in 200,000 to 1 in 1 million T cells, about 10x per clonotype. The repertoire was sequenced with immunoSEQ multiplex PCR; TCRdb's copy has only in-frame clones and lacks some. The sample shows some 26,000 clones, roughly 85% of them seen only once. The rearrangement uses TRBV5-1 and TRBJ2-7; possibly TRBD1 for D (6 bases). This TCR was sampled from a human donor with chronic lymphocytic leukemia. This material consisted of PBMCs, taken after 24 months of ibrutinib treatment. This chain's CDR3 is CASSIRTGQGEQYF. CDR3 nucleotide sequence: TGCGCCAGCAGCATAAGGACGGGCCAGGGGGAGCAGTACTTC.